The 22 T cell receptor beta chains in this list originate from one sample, sequenced in a study of siplizumab effects on memory and regulatory T cells. Some clones are missing from TCRdb's copy, which holds only in-frame ones; the method was immunoSEQ multiplex PCR. The table records 55,000 to 70,000 clones, over 90% of them present only once. What was sequenced was CD8+ T cells sorted from blood. All receptors come from a human donor in good health.

The chain carries TRBV7-6 and TRBJ2-1, with 9 bases fitting TRBD2. Trimming removed 5 bases from V and 0 bases from J; junction bases left unmatched: 11. The CDR3 has 18 amino acids. In germline, CDR1 is SGHVS, CDR2 FNYEAQ. CDR3 residues: CASSLSSGAMSSYNEQFF. In DNA form, the CDR3 reads TGTGCCAGCAGCCTCTCTAGCGGGGCGATGAGCTCCTACAATGAGCAGTTCTTC.

The genes are TRBV12-5 and TRBJ2-2, with unresolved D. The CDR3 sequence is 12 residues long. The germline V gene has CDR1 LGHNT and CDR2 FRNRAP. Trimming took 6 bases from V and 5 from J, leaving 7 bases between them. For the CDR3, the DNA is TGTGCTAGTGGAGTAGGAACCGGGGAGCTGTTTTTT. This codes for CASGVGTGELFF.

The V gene is TRBV7-9, the J gene TRBJ2-5; 14 bases fit TRBD2. There are 16 residues in the CDR3. V shed 5 bases and J 5 bases; nucleotides not matched to a gene: 7. Germline CDR1 reads SEHNR; CDR2 reads FQNEAQ (reference sequence). The CDR3 spells CASSDGLAGGEETQYF. DNA for the CDR3: TGTGCCAGCAGCGACGGACTAGCGGGAGGTGAGGAGACCCAGTACTTC.

The sample holds a few counts of this clone. The chain employs TRBV7-9 and TRBJ1-2; D call uncertain. The length of the CDR3 is 12 residues. Trimming cost V 5 bases and J 2 bases, with 6 bases left between them. Germline lookup yields CDR1 SEHNR and CDR2 FQNEAQ (reference sequence). Here the CDR3 reads CASSPDNYGYTF. Written as DNA, the CDR3 is TGTGCCAGCAGCCCAGACAACTATGGCTACACCTTC. Full variable domain (outside the CDR3, taken from reference TRBV7-9 and TRBJ1-2): DTGVSQNPRHKITKRGQNVTFRCDPISEHNRLYWYRQTLGQGPEFLTYFQNEAQLEKSRLLSDRFSAERPKGSFSTLEIQRTEQGDSAMYLCASSPDNYGYTFGSGTRLTVV.

CDR3 in amino acids: CASSLGTDYSPLHF. The CDR3 DNA reads as TGCGCCAGCAGCTTAGGGACTGATTATTCACCCCTCCACTTT. The rearrangement uses TRBV5-1 and TRBJ1-6; tentative D call: TRBD1 (5 bases). CDR1 SGHRS and CDR2 YFSETQ come from the germline V gene. V was clipped by 2 bases and J by 8 bases, with 11 bases between them. The length of the CDR3 is 14 residues.

This chain uses TRBV27 with TRBJ2-7; 8 positions match TRBD1. Trimming cost V 0 bases and J 2 bases; bases outside gene matches: 3. There are 15 residues in the CDR3. Germline-derived CDR1 and CDR2 are MNHEY and SMNVEV (reference sequence). The CDR3 loop is CASSLSGRGPYEQYF. The CDR3 coding sequence is TGTGCCAGCAGTTTATCTGGCAGGGGGCCCTACGAGCAGTACTTC.

The genes are TRBV7-6 and TRBJ2-1, with 8 bases lining up with TRBD2. The CDR3 is made up of 16 amino acids. CDR1 and CDR2 from the germline V gene are SGHVS and FNYEAQ. V was clipped by 0 bases and J by 2 bases; unmatched bases: 3. CDR3 DNA sequence: TGTGCCAGCAGCTTAGCCTCAGCGGGAGCCTACAATGAGCAGTTCTTC. Encoded protein: CASSLASAGAYNEQFF. The variable domain in full, with the rest retrieved from reference TRBV7-6 and TRBJ2-1, is GAGVSQSPRYKVTKRGQDVALRCDPISGHVSLYWYRQALGQGPEFLTYFNYEAQQDKSGLPNDRFSAERPEGSISTLTIQRTEQRDSAMYRCASSLASAGAYNEQFFGPGTRLTVL.

This chain connects TRBV27 to TRBJ2-1; 13 nucleotides align to TRBD2. Per the germline V gene, CDR1 is MNHEY and CDR2 is SMNVEV (reference sequence). This CDR3 is built from 15 residues. Trimming at V came to 3 bases and at J to 10 bases, leaving 6 bases not matched to a gene. For the CDR3, the DNA is TGTGCCAGCAGTTTTGGGACTAGCGGGATAGAAGAGCAGTTCTTC. Translation: CASSFGTSGIEEQFF.

This clone was counted a single time. V is TRBV7-3 and J is TRBJ2-3, with D uncertain. Looked up from germline, CDR1 is SGHTA and CDR2 is FQGTGA. The V end was cut by 4 bases, the J end by 0 bases, with 5 bases between. The CDR3 is made up of 13 amino acids. The CDR3 DNA follows: TGTGCCAGCAGCTCGTCTAGCACAGATACGCAGTATTTT. Encoded protein: CASSSSSTDTQYF.

The V gene is TRBV18, the J gene TRBJ1-4, with a tentative D call TRBD1 (5 bases). V lost 9 bases and J lost 5, with 13 bases in between. Germline CDR1 is KGHSH and CDR2 is LQKENI. This CDR3 has 13 residues. The CDR3, as DNA: TGTGCCAGTTCCATCGGGGGGAATGAAAAACTGTTTTTT. It translates to CASSIGGNEKLFF.

CDR3 in amino acids: CASSFLQAEAFF. CDR3 in DNA: TGTGCCAGCAGCTTCCTACAGGCTGAAGCTTTCTTT. The rearrangement links TRBV7-2 to TRBJ1-1, with TRBD1 as a possible D gene (5 bases). The germline V and J ends were trimmed by 3 bases and 6 bases, with 8 bases remaining between them. The CDR3 covers 12 residues. The germline V gene encodes CDR1 SGHTA and CDR2 FQGNSA.

The V call is TRBV28, the J call TRBJ2-7; either TRBD1 or TRBD2 may fit D (6 bases each). V was cut by 1 base and J by 5 bases, with 15 bases left in between. Per germline, CDR1 MDHEN and CDR2 SYDVKM. The CDR3 loop spans 15 amino acids. CDR3 DNA: TGTGCCAGCAGTTTATTAACCCGGGGGCGCGACGAGCAGTACTTC. It encodes CASSLLTRGRDEQYF.

This chain joins TRBV5-4 and TRBJ2-7; weak D call: TRBD1 (6 bases). Germline CDR1 SGHNT, CDR2 YYREEE (reference sequence). The CDR3 has 14 amino acids. V was pared by 3 bases and J by 4 bases, with 14 bases between. This chain's CDR3 is CASSSGTMGYEQYF. The DNA for the CDR3 is TGTGCCAGCAGCTCCGGGACAATGGGGTACGAGCAGTACTTC. The full variable domain, in which reference TRBV5-4 and TRBJ2-7 provide the parts outside the CDR3, is ETGVTQSPTHLIKTRGQQVTLRCSSQSGHNTVSWYQQALGQGPQFIFQYYREEENGRGNFPPRFSGLQFPNYSSELNVNALELDDSALYLCASSSGTMGYEQYFGPGTRLTVT.

J is TRBJ2-7 and V is TRBV4-1, with D possibly being TRBD1 (5 bases). Germline V gene data show CDR1 as MGHRA and CDR2 as YSYEKL. The germline V and J ends were trimmed by 0 bases and 2 bases, with 14 bases remaining between them. The CDR3 has 16 residues. For the CDR3, the DNA is TGCGCCAGCAGCCAAGAATCGACAGTTAAAACCTACGAGCAGTACTTC. Its protein product is CASSQESTVKTYEQYF.

The rearrangement joins TRBV7-3 to TRBJ2-1; 13 bases match TRBD2. Germline V CDR1 and CDR2: SGHTA, FQGTGA. The CDR3 consists of 20 residues. The V and J ends lost 4 bases and 7 bases, in that order; junction bases with no gene match: 19. CDR3 nucleotides: TGTGCCAGCAGCTCTCCGGGACTAGCGGGAACAGAGTACACAGGGAATGAGCAGTTCTTC. Residues: CASSSPGLAGTEYTGNEQFF.

V is TRBV5-5 and J is TRBJ1-5; D not certain. This CDR3 is built from 13 residues. V was cut by 4 bases and J by 5 bases, with 10 bases left in between. Germline V gene lookup returns CDR1 SGHKS and CDR2 YYEKEE (reference sequence). This chain's CDR3 is CASSLADDQPQHF. Here the CDR3 DNA reads TGTGCCAGCAGCCTGGCGGACGATCAGCCCCAGCATTTT.

With regard to this clone: A read error may account for a junction end that differs from germline. This chain links TRBV6-5 with TRBJ2-7; D might be TRBD2 (6 bases). Looked up from germline, CDR1 is MNHEY and CDR2 is SVGAGI. The CDR3 extends over 13 amino acids. CDR3 sequence (DNA): TGTGCCAGCAGTTTGGGGGGAGTCTACAAGCAGTACTTC. Its translation: CASSLGGVYKQYF.

This sequence joins TRBV28 and TRBJ2-7, with 10 bases identical to TRBD1. The germline CDR1 and CDR2 sequences are MDHEN and SYDVKM. The V gene end was trimmed by 5 bases and the J gene end by 2 bases; junction bases not matched to a gene: 3. The CDR3 length is 14 residues. CDR3 protein: CASSQGQGAYEQYF. For the CDR3, the DNA is TGTGCCAGCAGTCAAGGACAGGGGGCCTACGAGCAGTACTTC.

The J gene is TRBJ2-1, the V gene TRBV27; tentative D call: TRBD2 (6 bases). CDR3 length: 14 amino acids. V lost 2 bases and J 6 bases, leaving 11 bases between the germline ends. Germline CDR1 is MNHEY and CDR2 is SMNVEV (reference sequence). The CDR3: CASSLVLAVNEQFF. In nucleotides, the CDR3 is TGTGCCAGCAGTTTAGTACTAGCCGTCAATGAGCAGTTCTTC.

This chain connects TRBV4-1 to TRBJ2-2, with TRBD2 identical over 13 bases. This CDR3 is 16 amino acids long. In germline, CDR1 is MGHRA, CDR2 YSYEKL. V was pared by 3 bases and J by 6 bases, with 4 bases of the junction left unmatched. This chain's CDR3 is CASSHMTSGRPGELFF. Here the CDR3 DNA reads TGCGCCAGCAGCCACATGACTAGCGGGAGGCCCGGGGAGCTGTTTTTT.

This clone appeared a single time. CDR3: CASSAGGAGLTQHF. The CDR3 coding sequence is TGTGCCAGCAGTGCGGGGGGGGCGGGCTTGACCCAGCATTTT. The chain carries TRBV2 and TRBJ1-5, with D possibly TRBD1 on 6 matching bases. V was cut by 4 bases and J by 11 bases, with 18 bases left in between. Germline V gene data show CDR1 as SNHLY and CDR2 as FYNNEI. The CDR3 length is 14 residues. Complete variable domain (other parts from reference TRBV2 and TRBJ1-5): EPEVTQTPSHQVTQMGQEVILRCVPISNHLYFYWYRQILGQKVEFLVSFYNNEISEKSEIFDDQFSVERPDGSNFTLKIRSTKLEDSAMYFCASSAGGAGLTQHFGDGTRLSIL.

The CDR3 DNA reads as TGTGCCAGCAGTTTTAATTGGGGGAATGAGCAGTTCTTC. It yields the protein CASSFNWGNEQFF. J is TRBJ2-1 and V is TRBV28; the D call may be TRBD1 or TRBD2 (5 bases each). The V end lost 3 bases, the J end lost 7 bases, and 10 bases lay between the germline ends. This CDR3 comprises 13 residues. The germline gives CDR1 MDHEN, CDR2 SYDVKM.